This TCR beta chain originates from a study of T-cell reconstitution after alpha-beta-depleted transplantation in children. The germline CDR1 and CDR2 sequences are DFQATT and SNEGSKA (reference sequence). After removal of 4 bases from V and 0 bases from J, the junction contained 5 bases not matched to a gene. The length of the CDR3 is 15 residues. Preparing the TCRbeta library involved the use of unique molecular identifiers. Each CDR3 protein is one row after TCRdb ran MiXCR on the PCR reads. Here the sample spans around 490,000 distinct CDR3 sequences, about 10% being singletons. The specimen was PBMCs, mostly from graft donor cells, collected 180 days after TCRalphabeta/CD19-depleted stem cell transplant. This TCR was sampled from a female patient aged 2-15 years who had a stem cell transplant for aplastic anemia, so the T cells may come from the graft donor. The V call is TRBV20-1, the J call TRBJ2-1; 8 bases are shared with TRBD2. This CDR3 reads CSATTGGSSYNEQFF. The CDR3 DNA reads as TGCAGTGCTACCACGGGAGGGAGCTCCTACAATGAGCAGTTCTTC.